Following are 21 T cell receptor beta chains from one sample sequenced in a study of cytomegalovirus exposure and HLA in healthy donors. The data were produced by immunoSEQ multiplex PCR, yet TCRdb's version contains in-frame clones alone and is incomplete. The data contain fewer than 70,000 clones, 90% to 97% of them singletons. Sample: PBMCs. Receptors originate from a man aged 18 to 35 in good health and CMV-seronegative.

CDR3 sequence: CASSSWTGETQYF. CDR3 DNA: TGTGCCAGCAGTTCCTGGACGGGGGAGACCCAGTACTTC. The V gene is TRBV7-9, the J gene TRBJ2-5, with a possible D match to TRBD2 (5 bases). This CDR3 comprises 13 residues. The germline V and J ends were trimmed by 6 bases and 5 bases, with 13 bases remaining between them. CDR1 is SEHNR and CDR2 is FQNEAQ in the germline V gene (reference sequence).

The genes are TRBV18 and TRBJ1-3; no clear D. V was pared by 3 bases and J by 3 bases, with 9 bases between. CDR1 KGHSH and CDR2 LQKENI come from the germline V gene. The CDR3 contains 14 residues. In DNA form, the CDR3 reads TGTGCCAGCTCACCGCGGGGTATTGGAAACACCATATATTTT. Protein sequence: CASSPRGIGNTIYF.

The chain recombines TRBV29-1 with TRBJ2-3; D is possibly TRBD2 (5 bases). This CDR3 is 14 amino acids long. Trimming took 7 bases from V and 4 from J, leaving 18 bases between them. CDR1 and CDR2 (germline): SQVTM, ANQGSEA. The CDR3 loop reads CSGGPHPSPDTQYF. CDR3 DNA sequence: TGCAGCGGTGGACCGCACCCTAGCCCAGATACGCAGTATTTT.

The J gene is TRBJ1-2, the V gene TRBV13; D is unclear. CDR1 and CDR2 (germline): PRHDT, FYEKMQ (reference sequence). CDR3 length equals 14 residues. The V end lost 4 bases, the J end lost 4 bases, and 13 bases lay between the germline ends. This CDR3 is CASSSLIGFYGYTF. The CDR3 DNA is TGTGCCAGCAGCTCCCTAATCGGGTTCTATGGCTACACCTTC.

This clone was recorded only once. The gene calls are TRBV15 and TRBJ1-1; TRBD1 matches 7 bases. This CDR3 comprises 16 residues. The germline V gene encodes CDR1 LNHNV and CDR2 YYDKDF (reference sequence). J was trimmed by 0 bases and V by 3 bases; bases with no gene match: 7. The CDR3 DNA follows: TGTGCCACCAGCAGTTCTAGGACAGGCGTGAACACTGAAGCTTTCTTT. This codes for CATSSSRTGVNTEAFF.

This chain links TRBV28 with TRBJ1-5; D perhaps matches TRBD1 (5 bases). CDR3 length: 14 residues. The ends were cut back, 1 base at V and 4 bases at J, with 8 bases in the middle. Germline CDR1 and CDR2: MDHEN and SYDVKM. CDR3 nucleotides: TGTGCCAGCAGTTTATTGACAGATAATCAGCCCCAGCATTTT. Amino acids: CASSLLTDNQPQHF.

The chain is built from TRBV28 and TRBJ1-1; D is undetermined. Trimming removed 2 bases at V and 7 bases at J, with 8 bases between. Germline assignment: CDR1 MDHEN and CDR2 SYDVKM. The CDR3 sequence is 12 residues long. The CDR3 nucleotides are TGTGCCAGCAGTTTAAGGTCAGGTGAAGCTTTCTTT. It yields the protein CASSLRSGEAFF.

The chain joins TRBV7-2 to TRBJ1-5; no clear D. The V and J ends lost 3 bases and 1 base respectively, with 7 bases between them. The CDR3 spans 14 residues. The germline V gene encodes CDR1 SGHTA and CDR2 FQGNSA. CDR3 nucleotides: TGTGCCAGCAGCTTCGTAAGCAGCAATCAGCCCCAGCATTTT. Translation: CASSFVSSNQPQHF.

This chain connects TRBV25-1 to TRBJ2-3; 9 bases agree with TRBD1. Trimming at V came to 5 bases and at J to 6 bases, leaving 15 bases not matched to a gene. The CDR3 has 17 residues. Germline values: CDR1 MGHDK, CDR2 SYGVNS. CDR3 amino acids: CASSSRDRVGGGDTQYF. For the CDR3, the DNA is TGTGCCAGCAGTAGTCGGGACAGGGTTGGGGGCGGGGATACGCAGTATTTT.

The J gene is TRBJ1-5, the V gene TRBV4-1; TRBD1 might be the D (5 bases). The CDR3 spans 15 residues. Germline lookup yields CDR1 MGHRA and CDR2 YSYEKL. With 1 base removed from V and 7 bases from J, the gap between germline ends came to 14 bases. The DNA of the CDR3 is TGCGCCAGCAGCCAAGTCGGGGGGGGACGGCAGCCCCAGCATTTT. Translating it yields CASSQVGGGRQPQHF.

In its sample, this clone was seen once. V and J are TRBV5-1 and TRBJ1-1; D gene uncertain. From germline, CDR1 is SGHRS and CDR2 YFSETQ. This CDR3 contains 14 residues. Trimming left V 2 bases short and J 5 bases short, with 13 bases between. DNA of the CDR3: TGCGCCAGCAGCTTAGAAGGGAGAGGGACTGAAGCTTTCTTT. Its protein product is CASSLEGRGTEAFF.

The rearrangement joins TRBV20-1 to TRBJ2-5; no clear D gene. The last part of the DNA fits TRBJ2-7 better; the J call may be wrong. CDR1 is DFQATT, CDR2 SNEGSKA, per germline (reference sequence). The CDR3 extends over 11 amino acids. The CDR3 here is CSARDMSEQYF. The CDR3 bases are TGCAGTGCTAGAGATATGAGCGAGCAGTACTTC.

The chain is built from TRBV29-1 and TRBJ2-7; D is possibly TRBD2 (5 bases). Germline CDR1 and CDR2: SQVTM and ANQGSEA. The CDR3 contains 12 residues. The V and J ends lost 1 base and 4 bases respectively, with 8 bases between them. The CDR3 DNA reads as TGCAGCGTTGAAGCGGGCGGGTACGAGCAGTACTTC. Translated: CSVEAGGYEQYF.

The rearrangement links TRBV7-2 to TRBJ1-1; weak D call: TRBD1 (6 bases). The germline V gene has CDR1 SGHTA and CDR2 FQGNSA. This CDR3 has 17 amino acids. The V end lost 5 bases, the J end lost 0 bases, and 19 bases lay between the germline ends. This CDR3 reads CASSPTYRVEMNTEAFF. In DNA, the CDR3 is TGTGCCAGCAGCCCCACCTACAGGGTCGAAATGAACACTGAAGCTTTCTTT.

This rearrangement joins TRBV6-4 to TRBJ2-7, with TRBD2 matching over 9 bases. The CDR3 is 18 amino acids. The junction had 10 bases not matched to a gene; V was cut back by 1 base and J by 0 bases. Germline V gene lookup returns CDR1 MRHNA and CDR2 SNTAGT. CDR3 DNA: TGTGCCAGCAGTGACTTCGACCGACTAGCGGAGGGCTCCTACGAGCAGTACTTC. Its translation: CASSDFDRLAEGSYEQYF.

The CDR3 is CASSLLDRGRGEKLFF. As DNA, the CDR3 is TGCGCCAGCAGCTTGTTGGACAGGGGGCGAGGTGAAAAACTGTTTTTT. The chain couples TRBV5-1 to TRBJ1-4; TRBD1 agrees at 11 bases. Germline loops: CDR1 SGHRS, CDR2 YFSETQ. J gave up 7 bases and V 1 base, and 6 bases lay outside the gene matches. This CDR3 is built from 16 residues.

The rearrangement joins TRBV11-2 to TRBJ2-1, with a tentative D call TRBD2 (5 bases). The CDR3 contains 17 residues. V gave up 0 bases and J gave up 0 bases, with 12 bases separating them. The germline gives CDR1 SGHAT, CDR2 FQNNGV. CDR3 DNA: TGTGCCAGCAGCTTAGATCTACGGGAAAGCTCCTACAATGAGCAGTTCTTC. Residues: CASSLDLRESSYNEQFF.

This chain uses TRBV9 with TRBJ1-2, with D possibly being TRBD1 (5 bases). CDR1 is SGDLS and CDR2 is YYNGEE in the germline V gene. This CDR3 region has 13 residues. Trimming shortened V by 4 bases and J by 3 bases, and 10 bases separated the two germline ends. The CDR3 here is CASSIGEDYGYTF. CDR3 DNA sequence: TGTGCCAGCAGCATAGGGGAGGACTATGGCTACACCTTC.

V usage is TRBV18 and J usage is TRBJ1-2; TRBD1 matches at 9 bases. Per the germline V gene, CDR1 is KGHSH and CDR2 is LQKENI. Trimming removed 3 bases from V and 4 bases from J; junction bases left unmatched: 6. This CDR3 is 15 amino acids long. The DNA of the CDR3 is TGTGCCAGCTCACCTGGAGACAGGGGGTTCTATGGCTACACCTTC. It encodes CASSPGDRGFYGYTF.

The CDR3 here is CASSPVGGAGYNEQFF. CDR3 DNA sequence: TGCGCCAGCAGCCCCGTCGGGGGTGCGGGATACAATGAGCAGTTCTTC. This chain links TRBV5-1 with TRBJ2-1, with TRBD2 as a possible D gene (6 bases). The CDR3 extends over 16 amino acids. The germline V gene encodes CDR1 SGHRS and CDR2 YFSETQ. The V end was cut by 4 bases, the J end by 4 bases, with 18 bases between.

This rearrangement joins TRBV7-2 to TRBJ2-7; tentatively, D is TRBD1 (6 bases). Germline lookup yields CDR1 SGHTA and CDR2 FQGNSA. The ends were cut back, 8 bases at V and 0 bases at J, with 14 bases in the middle. This CDR3 is built from 14 residues. CDR3 DNA: TGTGCCAGCGAACACACAGGGAGCTCCTACGAGCAGTACTTC. This gives the protein CASEHTGSSYEQYF. Drawing the rest from reference TRBV7-2 and TRBJ2-7, the complete variable domain is GAGVSQSPSNKVTEKGKDVELRCDPISGHTALYWYRQSLGQGLEFLIYFQGNSAPDKSGLPSDRFSAERTGGSVSTLTIQRTQQEDSAVYLCASEHTGSSYEQYFGPGTRLTVT.